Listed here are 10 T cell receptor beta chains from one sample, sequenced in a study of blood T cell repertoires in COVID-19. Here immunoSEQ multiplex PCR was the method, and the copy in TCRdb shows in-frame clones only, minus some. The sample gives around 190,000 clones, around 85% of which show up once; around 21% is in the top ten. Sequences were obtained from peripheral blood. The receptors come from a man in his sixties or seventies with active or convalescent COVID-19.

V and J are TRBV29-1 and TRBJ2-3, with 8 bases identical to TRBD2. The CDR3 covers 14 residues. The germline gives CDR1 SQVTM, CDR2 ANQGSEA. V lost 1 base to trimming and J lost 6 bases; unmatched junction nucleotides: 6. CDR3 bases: TGCAGCGTTGAAGGGCGGGAGGATTACGATACGCAGTATTTT. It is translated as CSVEGREDYDTQYF.

In DNA, the CDR3 is TGCGCCAGCAGCCAAGATGGGGCCCCCCGAAGCACTGAAGCTTTCTTT. Amino acid sequence: CASSQDGAPRSTEAFF. The chain employs TRBV4-1 and TRBJ1-1; D might be TRBD1 (5 bases). Germline V gene data show CDR1 as MGHRA and CDR2 as YSYEKL. V was cut by 0 bases and J by 4 bases, with 15 bases left in between. The CDR3 is 16 amino acids.

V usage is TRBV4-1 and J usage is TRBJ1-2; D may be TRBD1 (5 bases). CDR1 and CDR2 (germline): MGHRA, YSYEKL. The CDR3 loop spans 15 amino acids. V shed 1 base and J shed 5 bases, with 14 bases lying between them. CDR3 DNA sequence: TGCGCCAGCAGCCAAGGACAGCCCAAGCAATATGGCTACACCTTC. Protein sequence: CASSQGQPKQYGYTF.

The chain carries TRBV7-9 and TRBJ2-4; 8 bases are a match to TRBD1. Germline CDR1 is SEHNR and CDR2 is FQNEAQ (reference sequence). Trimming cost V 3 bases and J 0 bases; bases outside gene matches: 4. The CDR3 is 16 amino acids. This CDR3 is CASSFRGQAAKNIQYF. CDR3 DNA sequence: TGTGCCAGCAGCTTTAGGGGACAGGCAGCCAAAAACATTCAGTACTTC. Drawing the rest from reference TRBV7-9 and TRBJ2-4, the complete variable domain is DTGVSQNPRHKITKRGQNVTFRCDPISEHNRLYWYRQTLGQGPEFLTYFQNEAQLEKSRLLSDRFSAERPKGSFSTLEIQRTEQGDSAMYLCASSFRGQAAKNIQYFGAGTRLSVL.

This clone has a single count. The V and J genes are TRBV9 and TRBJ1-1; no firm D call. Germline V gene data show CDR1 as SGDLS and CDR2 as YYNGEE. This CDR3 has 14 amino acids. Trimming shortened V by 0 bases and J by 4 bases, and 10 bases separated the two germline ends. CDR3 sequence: CASSVGGAGTEAFF. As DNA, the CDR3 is TGTGCCAGCAGCGTAGGGGGAGCGGGCACTGAAGCTTTCTTT.

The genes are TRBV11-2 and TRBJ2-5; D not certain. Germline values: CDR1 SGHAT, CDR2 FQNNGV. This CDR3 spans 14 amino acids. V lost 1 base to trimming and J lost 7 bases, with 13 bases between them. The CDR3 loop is CASSLGAGVGTQYF. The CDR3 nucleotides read TGTGCCAGCAGCTTAGGGGCCGGCGTCGGGACCCAGTACTTC.

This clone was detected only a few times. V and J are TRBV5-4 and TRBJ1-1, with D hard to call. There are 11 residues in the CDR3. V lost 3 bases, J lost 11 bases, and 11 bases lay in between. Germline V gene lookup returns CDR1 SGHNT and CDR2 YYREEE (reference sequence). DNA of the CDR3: TGTGCCAGCAGCTCAGCCTCGGAGGCTTTCTTT. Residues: CASSSASEAFF. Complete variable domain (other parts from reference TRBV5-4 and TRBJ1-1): ETGVTQSPTHLIKTRGQQVTLRCSSQSGHNTVSWYQQALGQGPQFIFQYYREEENGRGNFPPRFSGLQFPNYSSELNVNALELDDSALYLCASSSASEAFFGQGTRLTVV.

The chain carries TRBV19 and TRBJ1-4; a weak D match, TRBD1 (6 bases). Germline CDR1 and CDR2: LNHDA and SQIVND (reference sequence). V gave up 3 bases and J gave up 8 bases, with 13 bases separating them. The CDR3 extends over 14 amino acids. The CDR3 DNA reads TGTGCCAGTAGTATGGCAGGGGAAACAGAAAAACTGTTTTTT. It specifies CASSMAGETEKLFF. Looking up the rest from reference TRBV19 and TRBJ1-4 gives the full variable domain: DGGITQSPKYLFRKEGQNVTLSCEQNLNHDAMYWYRQDPGQGLRLIYYSQIVNDFQKGDIAEGYSVSREKKESFPLTVTSAQKNPTAFYLCASSMAGETEKLFFGSGTQLSVL.

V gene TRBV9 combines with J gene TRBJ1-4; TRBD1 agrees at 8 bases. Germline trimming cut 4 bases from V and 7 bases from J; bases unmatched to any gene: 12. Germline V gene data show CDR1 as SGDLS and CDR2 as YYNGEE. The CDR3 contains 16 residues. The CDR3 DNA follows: TGTGCCAGCAGCCCTGGGACAGGACCGGTCGGTGAAAAACTGTTTTTT. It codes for CASSPGTGPVGEKLFF.

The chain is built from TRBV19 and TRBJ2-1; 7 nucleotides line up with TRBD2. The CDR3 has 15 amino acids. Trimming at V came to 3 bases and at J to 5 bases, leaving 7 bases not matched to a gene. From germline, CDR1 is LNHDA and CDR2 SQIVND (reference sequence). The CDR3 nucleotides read TGTGCCAGTAGTATCTTCGGGGGAGGGGACAATGAGCAGTTCTTC. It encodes CASSIFGGGDNEQFF.